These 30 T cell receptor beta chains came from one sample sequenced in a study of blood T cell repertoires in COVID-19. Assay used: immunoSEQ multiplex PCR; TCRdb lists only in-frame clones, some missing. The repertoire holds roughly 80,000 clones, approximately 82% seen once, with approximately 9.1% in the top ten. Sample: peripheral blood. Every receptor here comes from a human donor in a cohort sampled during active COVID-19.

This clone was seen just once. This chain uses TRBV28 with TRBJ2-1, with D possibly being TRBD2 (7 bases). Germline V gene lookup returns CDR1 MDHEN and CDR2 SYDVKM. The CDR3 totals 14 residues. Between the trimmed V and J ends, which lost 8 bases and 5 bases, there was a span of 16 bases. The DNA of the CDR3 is TGTGCCAGCTCCCTCGGGGGGCAGAACAATGAGCAGTTCTTC. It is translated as CASSLGGQNNEQFF.

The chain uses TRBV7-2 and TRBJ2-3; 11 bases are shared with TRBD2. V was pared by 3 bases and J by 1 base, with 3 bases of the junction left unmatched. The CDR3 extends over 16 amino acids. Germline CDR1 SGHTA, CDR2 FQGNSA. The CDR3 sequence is CASSFPSGRRTDTQYF. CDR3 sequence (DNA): TGTGCCAGCAGCTTCCCTAGCGGGAGGCGCACAGATACGCAGTATTTT.

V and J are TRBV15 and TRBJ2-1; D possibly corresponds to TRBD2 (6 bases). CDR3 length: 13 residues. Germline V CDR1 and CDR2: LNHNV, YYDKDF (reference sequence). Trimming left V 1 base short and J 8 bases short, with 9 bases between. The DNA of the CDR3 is TGTGCCACCAGCAGAGGACCGGGGGATGAGCAGTTCTTC. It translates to CATSRGPGDEQFF.

CDR3 loop: CAWSSRTGAGEQYF. The CDR3 nucleotides read TGTGCCTGGAGTTCAAGGACAGGGGCAGGGGAGCAGTACTTC. The rearrangement joins TRBV30 to TRBJ2-7; 9 bases agree with TRBD1. The CDR3 covers 14 residues. Germline V lookup: CDR1 GTSNPN, CDR2 SVGIG (reference sequence). J was trimmed by 7 bases and V by 2 bases; bases with no gene match: 9. Filled out from reference TRBV30 and TRBJ2-7, the complete variable domain reads SQTIHQWPATLVQPVGSPLSLECTVEGTSNPNLYWYRQAAGRGLQLLFYSVGIGQISSEVPQNLSASRPQDRQFILSSKKLLLSDSGFYLCAWSSRTGAGEQYFGPGTRLTVT.

The CDR3 is CAISGDRSGNQPQHF. The CDR3, as DNA: TGTGCCATCAGTGGGGACAGAAGCGGTAATCAGCCCCAGCATTTT. V usage is TRBV10-3 and J usage is TRBJ1-5, with 7 bases identical to TRBD1. The V gene end was trimmed by 4 bases and the J gene end by 4 bases; junction bases not matched to a gene: 7. The CDR3 has 15 residues. CDR1 ENHRY and CDR2 SYGVKD come from the germline V gene.

This CDR3 reads CASSVSPGGSGGNTIYF. CDR3 coding DNA: TGTGCCAGCAGCGTAAGTCCAGGAGGCTCGGGTGGAAACACCATATATTTT. The chain joins TRBV9 to TRBJ1-3; no clear D gene. The CDR3 covers 17 residues. Trimming removed 1 base from V and 3 bases from J, with 17 bases in between. Looked up from germline, CDR1 is SGDLS and CDR2 is YYNGEE.

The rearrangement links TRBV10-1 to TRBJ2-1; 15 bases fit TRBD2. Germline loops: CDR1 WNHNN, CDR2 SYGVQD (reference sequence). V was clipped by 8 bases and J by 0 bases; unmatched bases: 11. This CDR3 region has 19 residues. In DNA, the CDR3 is TGCGCCAGCCCGAGACGTGGACTAGCGGGGGGGAGCTCCTACAATGAGCAGTTCTTC. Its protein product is CASPRRGLAGGSSYNEQFF.

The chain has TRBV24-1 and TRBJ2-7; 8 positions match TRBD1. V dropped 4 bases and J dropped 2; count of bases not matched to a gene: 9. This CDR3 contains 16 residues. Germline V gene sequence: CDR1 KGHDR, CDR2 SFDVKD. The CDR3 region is CATSDPSGTGAYEQYF. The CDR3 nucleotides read TGTGCCACCAGTGACCCATCCGGGACAGGAGCCTACGAGCAGTACTTC.

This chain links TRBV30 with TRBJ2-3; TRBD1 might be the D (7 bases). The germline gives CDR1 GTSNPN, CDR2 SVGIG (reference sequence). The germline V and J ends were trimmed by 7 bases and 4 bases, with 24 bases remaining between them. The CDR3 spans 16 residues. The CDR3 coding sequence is TGTGCCTTTGGAGGGGGCGCCCCTTGGGGGCCAGATACGCAGTATTTT. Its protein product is CAFGGGAPWGPDTQYF.

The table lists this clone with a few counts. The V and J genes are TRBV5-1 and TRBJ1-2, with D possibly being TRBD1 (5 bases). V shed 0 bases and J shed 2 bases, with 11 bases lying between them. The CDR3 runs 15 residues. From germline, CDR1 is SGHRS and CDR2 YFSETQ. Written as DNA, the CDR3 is TGCGCCAGCAGCTTGGATCCAGGGAAAAACTATGGCTACACCTTC. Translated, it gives CASSLDPGKNYGYTF.

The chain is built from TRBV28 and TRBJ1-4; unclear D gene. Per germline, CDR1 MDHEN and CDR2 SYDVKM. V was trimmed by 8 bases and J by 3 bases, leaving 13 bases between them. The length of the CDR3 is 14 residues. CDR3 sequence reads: CASSPGSANEKLFF. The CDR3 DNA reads TGTGCCAGCTCCCCCGGGTCCGCTAATGAAAAACTGTTTTTT.

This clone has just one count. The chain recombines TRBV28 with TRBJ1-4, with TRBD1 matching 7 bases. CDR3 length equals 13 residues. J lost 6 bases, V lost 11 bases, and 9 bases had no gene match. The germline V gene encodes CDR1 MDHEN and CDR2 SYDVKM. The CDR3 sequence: CACSGQSYEKLFF. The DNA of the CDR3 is TGTGCCTGTTCGGGACAGAGTTATGAAAAACTGTTTTTT. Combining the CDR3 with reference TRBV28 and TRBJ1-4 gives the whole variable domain DVKVTQSSRYLVKRTGEKVFLECVQDMDHENMFWYRQDPGLGLRLIYFSYDVKMKEKGDIPEGYSVSREKKERFSLILESASTNQTSMYLCACSGQSYEKLFFGSGTQLSVL.

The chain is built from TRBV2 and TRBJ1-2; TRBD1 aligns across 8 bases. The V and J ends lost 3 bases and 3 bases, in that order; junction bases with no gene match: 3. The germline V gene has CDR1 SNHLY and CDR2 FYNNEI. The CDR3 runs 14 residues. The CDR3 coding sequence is TGTGCCAGCAGTGACAGGGGGCCGGACTATGGCTACACCTTC. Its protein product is CASSDRGPDYGYTF. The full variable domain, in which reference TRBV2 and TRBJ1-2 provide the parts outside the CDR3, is EPEVTQTPSHQVTQMGQEVILRCVPISNHLYFYWYRQILGQKVEFLVSFYNNEISEKSEIFDDQFSVERPDGSNFTLKIRSTKLEDSAMYFCASSDRGPDYGYTFGSGTRLTVV.

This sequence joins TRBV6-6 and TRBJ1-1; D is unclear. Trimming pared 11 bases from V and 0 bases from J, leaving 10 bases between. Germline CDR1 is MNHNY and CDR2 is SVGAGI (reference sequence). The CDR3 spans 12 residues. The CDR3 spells CASLQVNTEAFF. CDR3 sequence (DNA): TGTGCCTCGCTCCAGGTGAACACTGAAGCTTTCTTT.

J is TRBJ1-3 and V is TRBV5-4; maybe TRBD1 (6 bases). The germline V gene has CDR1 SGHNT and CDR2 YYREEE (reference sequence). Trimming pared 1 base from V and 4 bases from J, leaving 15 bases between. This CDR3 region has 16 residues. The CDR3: CASSLTGRRNGNTIYF. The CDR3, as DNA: TGTGCCAGCAGCTTGACAGGGCGGCGGAACGGAAACACCATATATTTT. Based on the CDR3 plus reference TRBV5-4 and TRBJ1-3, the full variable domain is ETGVTQSPTHLIKTRGQQVTLRCSSQSGHNTVSWYQQALGQGPQFIFQYYREEENGRGNFPPRFSGLQFPNYSSELNVNALELDDSALYLCASSLTGRRNGNTIYFGEGSWLTVV.

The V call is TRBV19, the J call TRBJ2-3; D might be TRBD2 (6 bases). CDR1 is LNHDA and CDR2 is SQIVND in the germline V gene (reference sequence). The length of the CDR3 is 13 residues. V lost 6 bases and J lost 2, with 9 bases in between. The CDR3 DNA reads TGTGCCAGTAGCCTAGCGACCACAGATACGCAGTATTTT. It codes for CASSLATTDTQYF.

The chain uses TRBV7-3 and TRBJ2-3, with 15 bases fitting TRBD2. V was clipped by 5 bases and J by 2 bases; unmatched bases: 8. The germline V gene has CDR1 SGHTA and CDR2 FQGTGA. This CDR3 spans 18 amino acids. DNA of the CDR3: TGTGCCAGCAGCCGGGGACTAGCGGGGGGTTCCACCACAGATACGCAGTATTTT. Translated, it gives CASSRGLAGGSTTDTQYF.

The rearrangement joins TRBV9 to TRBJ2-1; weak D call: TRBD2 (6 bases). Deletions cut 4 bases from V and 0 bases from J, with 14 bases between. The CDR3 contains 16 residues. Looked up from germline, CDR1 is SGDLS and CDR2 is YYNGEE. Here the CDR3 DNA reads TGTGCCAGCAGCAGCAGCGGGCGGAGCTCCTACAATGAGCAGTTCTTC. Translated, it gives CASSSSGRSSYNEQFF.

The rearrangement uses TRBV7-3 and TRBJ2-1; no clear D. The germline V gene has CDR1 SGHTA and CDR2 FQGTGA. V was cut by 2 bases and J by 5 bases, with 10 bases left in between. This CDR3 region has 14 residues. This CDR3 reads CASSLARVDNEQFF. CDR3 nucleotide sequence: TGTGCCAGCAGCTTAGCTAGAGTGGACAATGAGCAGTTCTTC.

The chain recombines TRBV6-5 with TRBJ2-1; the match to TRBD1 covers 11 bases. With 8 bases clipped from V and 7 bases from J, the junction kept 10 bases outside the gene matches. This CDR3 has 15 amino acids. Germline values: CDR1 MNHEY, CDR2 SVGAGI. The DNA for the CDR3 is TGTGCCAGCGAAAGGACAGGGGGCGGTAGAAATGAGCAGTTCTTC. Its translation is CASERTGGGRNEQFF.

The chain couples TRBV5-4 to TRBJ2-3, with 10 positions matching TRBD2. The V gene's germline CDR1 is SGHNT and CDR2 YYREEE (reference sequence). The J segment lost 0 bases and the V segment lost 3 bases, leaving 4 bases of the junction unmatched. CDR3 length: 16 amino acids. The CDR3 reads CASSSVAGGSTDTQYF. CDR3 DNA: TGTGCCAGCAGCTCCGTAGCGGGGGGAAGCACAGATACGCAGTATTTT.

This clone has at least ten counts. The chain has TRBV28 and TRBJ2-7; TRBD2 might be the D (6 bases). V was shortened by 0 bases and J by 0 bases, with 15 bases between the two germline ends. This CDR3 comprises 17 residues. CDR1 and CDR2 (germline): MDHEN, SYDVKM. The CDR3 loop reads CASSLWSSGRTSYEQYF. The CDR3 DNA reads TGTGCCAGCAGTTTATGGTCCTCCGGGAGAACCTCCTACGAGCAGTACTTC.

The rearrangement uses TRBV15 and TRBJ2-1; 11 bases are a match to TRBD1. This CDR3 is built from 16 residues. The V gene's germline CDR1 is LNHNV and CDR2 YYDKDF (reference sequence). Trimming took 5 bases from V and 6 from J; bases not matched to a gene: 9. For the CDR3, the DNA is TGTGCCACCAGCTTTACCGGGACAGGGGGTCTCAATGAGCAGTTCTTC. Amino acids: CATSFTGTGGLNEQFF.

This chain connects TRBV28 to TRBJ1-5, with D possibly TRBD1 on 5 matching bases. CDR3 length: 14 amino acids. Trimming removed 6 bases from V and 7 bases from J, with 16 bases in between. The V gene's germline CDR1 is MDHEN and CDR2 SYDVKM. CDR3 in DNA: TGTGCCAGCAGATTTCTTCAGGGAACCCAGCCCCAGCATTTT. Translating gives CASRFLQGTQPQHF.

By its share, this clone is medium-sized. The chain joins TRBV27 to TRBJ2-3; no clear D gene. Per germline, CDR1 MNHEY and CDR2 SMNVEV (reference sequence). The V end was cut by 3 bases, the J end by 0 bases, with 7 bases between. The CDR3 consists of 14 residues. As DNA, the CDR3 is TGTGCCAGCAGTTTTCTGAGTAGCACAGATACGCAGTATTTT. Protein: CASSFLSSTDTQYF.

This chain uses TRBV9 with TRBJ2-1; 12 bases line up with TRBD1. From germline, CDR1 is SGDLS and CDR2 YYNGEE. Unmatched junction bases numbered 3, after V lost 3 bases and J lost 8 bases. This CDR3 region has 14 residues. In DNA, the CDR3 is TGTGCCAGCAGCGCGGGACAGGGGGCGTATGAGCAGTTCTTC. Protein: CASSAGQGAYEQFF.

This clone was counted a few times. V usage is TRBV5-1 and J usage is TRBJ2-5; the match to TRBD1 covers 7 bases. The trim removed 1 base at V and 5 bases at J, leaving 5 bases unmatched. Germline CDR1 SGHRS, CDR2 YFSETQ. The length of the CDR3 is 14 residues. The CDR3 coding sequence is TGCGCCAGCAGCTTGATAGGGGGCGCCGAGACCCAGTACTTC. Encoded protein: CASSLIGGAETQYF.

The CDR3 coding sequence is TGTGCCAGCAGCCCCGGCTTTAGGGGCACTGAAGCTTTCTTT. It encodes CASSPGFRGTEAFF. The V gene is TRBV7-8, the J gene TRBJ1-1; the D gene is possibly TRBD1 (5 bases). V lost 5 bases to trimming and J lost 4 bases, with 14 bases between them. Germline V CDR1 and CDR2: SGHVS, FQNEAQ. The CDR3 loop spans 14 amino acids. Full variable domain (missing parts from reference TRBV7-8 and TRBJ1-1): GAGVSQSPRYKVAKRGQDVALRCDPISGHVSLFWYQQALGQGPEFLTYFQNEAQLDKSGLPSDRFFAERPEGSVSTLKIQRTQQEDSAVYLCASSPGFRGTEAFFGQGTRLTVV.

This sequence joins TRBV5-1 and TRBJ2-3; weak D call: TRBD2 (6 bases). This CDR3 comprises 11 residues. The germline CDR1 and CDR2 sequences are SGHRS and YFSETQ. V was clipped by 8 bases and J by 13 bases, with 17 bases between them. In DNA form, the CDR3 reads TGCGCCAGTGGGCGGGAATCGCCGGAGTATTTT. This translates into CASGRESPEYF.

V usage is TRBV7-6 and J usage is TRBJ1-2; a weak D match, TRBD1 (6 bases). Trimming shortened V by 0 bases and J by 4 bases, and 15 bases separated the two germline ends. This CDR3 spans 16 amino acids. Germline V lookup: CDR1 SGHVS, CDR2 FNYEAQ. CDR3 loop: CASSLAPGANGYGYTF. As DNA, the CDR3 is TGTGCCAGCAGCTTAGCGCCAGGGGCTAACGGCTATGGCTACACCTTC.